The present entry profiles one TCR beta chain with its context. Its antigen is not identified. This sample was taken from a study of T cell repertoires in cytomegalovirus infection. For the study at large: HLA-B-restricted CMV epitopes that are well studied, plus recently identified HLA-C-restricted ones, were used by the study. Indications of both CMV infection and matching HLA type were provided by public TCR beta signatures. Findings of the study overall: Carriers of CMV plus the relevant HLA were identified by cumulative public TCR beta family frequency. Clonotype analysis showed dominance of the ex vivo response by HLA-C-restricted CMV-specific TCR beta clonotypes.

TCRdb re-called the reads with MiXCR, one entry per CDR3 protein. Of roughly 860,000 distinct CDR3 sequences in the sample, approximately 29% were seen once. The CDR3 sequence is 15 residues long. Per germline, CDR1 MNHEY and CDR2 SVGAGI. V trimming: 0 bases; J trimming: 4 bases; junction bases outside the gene matches: 4. V gene TRBV6-5 combines with J gene TRBJ1-2; 8 nucleotides line up with TRBD1. The TCR originated in a human donor in good health (CMV status not recorded). Some clones in this sample may be carry-over from other donors' samples. This sample comprised cultured CD8+ T cells from PBMCs, obtained from culture after CMV antigen stimulation. CDR3 protein: CASSYSRTGSYGYTF. CDR3 in DNA: TGTGCCAGCAGTTACTCCCGGACAGGGAGCTATGGCTACACCTTC.